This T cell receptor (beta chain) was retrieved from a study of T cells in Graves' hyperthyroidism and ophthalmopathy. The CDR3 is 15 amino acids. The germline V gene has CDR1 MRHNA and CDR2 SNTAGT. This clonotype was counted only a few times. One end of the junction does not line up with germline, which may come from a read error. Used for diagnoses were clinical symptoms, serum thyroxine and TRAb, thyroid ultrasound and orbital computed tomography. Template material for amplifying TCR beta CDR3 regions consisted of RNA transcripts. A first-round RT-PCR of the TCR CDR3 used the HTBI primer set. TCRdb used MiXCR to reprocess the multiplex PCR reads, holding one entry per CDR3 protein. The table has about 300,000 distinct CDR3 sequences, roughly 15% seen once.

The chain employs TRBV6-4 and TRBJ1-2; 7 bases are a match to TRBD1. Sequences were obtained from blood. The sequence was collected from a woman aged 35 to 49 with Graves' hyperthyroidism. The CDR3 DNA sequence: TGTGCCGGCAGTGACGGGAACAGGGGAACGGGAGGCTACACCTTC. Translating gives CAGSDGNRGTGGYTF.